Following are 31 T cell receptor beta chains from one sample sequenced in a study of vaccination effects on CD4 cells after COVID-19. Antigens of these TCRs are unknown. Before sequencing took place, the ViraFEST assay used viral peptide pools to expand antigen-specific CD4+ T cells. On approximately day 9 of culture, CD4+ T cells were separated out. Testing of the vaccine recipients showed negative nucleocapsid antibodies and no prior SARS-CoV-2 infection. Using immunoSEQ multiplex PCR, the repertoire was profiled, and TCRdb retains in-frame clones only, with some absent. This table holds 35,000 to 50,000 clones, roughly four fifths found once. The sequencing used CD4+ T cells from PBMCs cultured with SARS-CoV-2 spike peptides, collected before COVID-19 vaccination. Every receptor here comes from a human donor who received a COVID-19 vaccine.

The chain combines TRBV6-2 or TRBV6-3 with TRBJ1-4; maybe TRBD1 (6 bases). The CDR3 extends over 12 amino acids. The germline V gene encodes CDR1 MNHEY and CDR2 SVGEGT. V was clipped by 5 bases and J by 7 bases, with 8 bases between them. The chain's CDR3 is CASSRTAEKLFF. The CDR3 bases are TGTGCCAGCAGTAGGACAGCTGAAAAACTGTTTTTT.

V gene TRBV29-1 combines with J gene TRBJ2-2, with D possibly being TRBD2 (5 bases). The germline V and J ends were trimmed by 4 bases and 6 bases, with 9 bases remaining between them. The germline CDR1 and CDR2 sequences are SQVTM and ANQGSEA. The CDR3 contains 12 residues. The CDR3 region has the DNA TGCAGCGTTGGGACTTTTCCCGGGGAGCTGTTTTTT. Translating it yields CSVGTFPGELFF.

This clone was seen more than once but under ten times. This rearrangement joins TRBV12-3 or TRBV12-4 to TRBJ1-1, with a tentative D call TRBD1 (5 bases). The V gene lost 3 bases and the J gene lost 7 bases, with 12 bases spanning the gap. This CDR3 comprises 13 residues. The DNA for the CDR3 is TGTGCCAGCAGTTTGAGACAGAAATATGAAGCTTTCTTT. It specifies CASSLRQKYEAFF.

The chain recombines TRBV30 with TRBJ1-1; 7 positions match TRBD1. The ends lost 5 bases at V and 1 base at J; junction bases unmatched: 10. This CDR3 has 15 residues. Per the germline V gene, CDR1 is GTSNPN and CDR2 is SVGIG (reference sequence). CDR3 amino acids: CAWGEGARGNTEAFF. CDR3 DNA sequence: TGTGCCTGGGGAGAGGGGGCGCGGGGGAACACTGAAGCTTTCTTT.

The rearrangement uses TRBV21-1 and TRBJ2-7; the D call TRBD2 from the table was never checked on the DNA. TRBV21-1 is tagged as a pseudogene. This CDR3 comprises 14 residues. For the CDR3, the DNA is TGTGCCAGCCGTCCCCCGGGACTAGCCTACGAGCAGTACGTC. Translated, it gives CASRPPGLAYEQYV.

The chain employs TRBV28 and TRBJ1-4, with TRBD1 as a possible D gene (5 bases). Germline loops: CDR1 MDHEN, CDR2 SYDVKM. V was clipped by 8 bases and J by 3 bases, with 13 bases between them. The CDR3 runs to 14 residues. DNA of the CDR3: TGTGCCAGCGGCAACAGGAGATCTAATGAAAAACTGTTTTTT. This encodes CASGNRRSNEKLFF. Complete variable domain (other parts from reference TRBV28 and TRBJ1-4): DVKVTQSSRYLVKRTGEKVFLECVQDMDHENMFWYRQDPGLGLRLIYFSYDVKMKEKGDIPEGYSVSREKKERFSLILESASTNQTSMYLCASGNRRSNEKLFFGSGTQLSVL.

CDR3: CASPAGWGGGTTDTQYF. The CDR3 region has the DNA TGTGCCAGCCCAGCCGGGTGGGGAGGGGGGACCACAGATACGCAGTATTTT. This sequence joins TRBV5-8 and TRBJ2-3; possible D gene TRBD2, 7 bases. CDR1 SGHTS and CDR2 YDEGEE come from the germline V gene. The CDR3 is made up of 17 amino acids. Trimming left V 7 bases short and J 2 bases short, with 23 bases between.

The J gene is TRBJ2-5, the V gene TRBV3-1 (or the pseudogene TRBV3-2), with D maybe TRBD2 (5 bases). Germline assignment: CDR1 LGHDT and CDR2 YNNKEL (reference sequence). Trimming took off 3 bases at V and 1 base at J, with 21 bases between the two ends. The CDR3 contains 18 residues. CDR3 sequence: CASSHSRSGSVSQETQYF. DNA of the CDR3: TGTGCCAGCAGCCATAGTCGATCGGGGTCAGTTTCCCAAGAGACCCAGTACTTC.

As DNA, the CDR3 is TGCGCCAGCAGCCAAGGGCTGCTAGGCCTCACAGATACGCAGTATTTT. This codes for CASSQGLLGLTDTQYF. The chain is built from TRBV4-3 and TRBJ2-3; D uncertain. The V gene lost 1 base and the J gene lost 2 bases, with 13 bases spanning the gap. This CDR3 is built from 16 residues. Per the germline V gene, CDR1 is LGHNA and CDR2 is YSLEER.

V and J are TRBV7-3 and TRBJ2-1, with TRBD2 matching 14 bases. From germline, CDR1 is SGHTA and CDR2 FQGTGA. Germline trimming cut 5 bases from V and 7 bases from J; bases unmatched to any gene: 1. This CDR3 is built from 14 residues. CDR3 DNA: TGTGCCAGCAGCCGGACTAGCGGGGGGAATGAGCAGTTCTTC. This translates into CASSRTSGGNEQFF.

This CDR3 is CARSLISKTYEQYV. The CDR3 DNA reads TGTGCCAGAAGCTTGATCTCCAAGACCTACGAGCAGTACGTC. The chain employs TRBV5-3 and TRBJ2-7, with no clear D. TRBV5-3 is an ORF, with its function uncertain. Trimming took 1 base from V and 2 from J, leaving 10 bases between them. The CDR3 spans 14 residues.

This clone was counted once. The chain joins TRBV3-1 (or the pseudogene TRBV3-2) to TRBJ1-1, with D possibly TRBD1 on 6 matching bases. The CDR3 has 15 residues. CDR1 LGHDT and CDR2 YNNKEL come from the germline V gene (reference sequence). The V end was cut by 4 bases, the J end by 2 bases, with 14 bases between. The CDR3 bases are TGTGCCAGCAGCCCGTCCTGGACAGCCAACACTGAAGCTTTCTTT. Translating it yields CASSPSWTANTEAFF.

This clone was found once. The chain employs TRBV24-1 and TRBJ2-2, with TRBD1 matching 9 bases. V was clipped by 5 bases and J by 8 bases; unmatched bases: 8. The CDR3 spans 15 residues. The germline V gene encodes CDR1 KGHDR and CDR2 SFDVKD. As DNA, the CDR3 is TGTGCCACCAGTGGAGCCGGGACAGGGAGTGGGGAGCTGTTTTTT. Its protein is CATSGAGTGSGELFF.

This chain uses TRBV3-1 (or the pseudogene TRBV3-2) with TRBJ2-7, with 7 nucleotides matching TRBD2. The CDR3 spans 16 residues. Trimming at V came to 0 bases and at J to 3 bases, leaving 8 bases not matched to a gene. The germline V gene encodes CDR1 LGHDT and CDR2 YNNKEL (reference sequence). CDR3 bases: TGTGCCAGCAGCCAAGATCAACTAGCGCCTTGCTACGAGCAGTACGTC. Translated: CASSQDQLAPCYEQYV.

The chain uses TRBV5-4 and TRBJ2-2; TRBD2 aligns across 8 bases. Germline V gene sequence: CDR1 SGHNT, CDR2 YYREEE (reference sequence). This CDR3 has 16 amino acids. V gave up 2 bases and J gave up 3 bases; unmatched junction bases: 6. CDR3 bases: TGTGCCAGCAGCTTATCGGGGGGGAAGTACACCGGGGAGCTGTTTTTT. Its protein product is CASSLSGGKYTGELFF.

This chain links TRBV14 with TRBJ1-5; TRBD1 matches at 10 bases. The V gene's germline CDR1 is SGHDN and CDR2 FVKESK. The V and J ends lost 1 base and 4 bases, in that order; junction bases with no gene match: 10. The CDR3 is made up of 18 amino acids. In DNA, the CDR3 is TGTGCCAGCAGCCAAGTAAGACAGGGGGCGTGGGATAATCAGCCCCAGCATTTT. Residues: CASSQVRQGAWDNQPQHF.

The sample holds one count of this clone. The chain has TRBV6-6 and TRBJ2-7; D possibly corresponds to TRBD1 (6 bases). The CDR3 extends over 13 amino acids. The V end lost 8 bases, the J end lost 3 bases, and 14 bases lay between the germline ends. Germline CDR1 is MNHNY and CDR2 is SVGAGI (reference sequence). CDR3 nucleotides: TGTGCCAGCTCGGACAGCTTGAACTACGAGCAGTACGTC. Protein product: CASSDSLNYEQYV.

The rearrangement joins TRBV30 to TRBJ1-1; D remains ambiguous. The germline V and J ends were trimmed by 1 base and 0 bases, with 15 bases remaining between them. The CDR3 spans 16 residues. Germline V gene sequence: CDR1 GTSNPN, CDR2 SVGIG (reference sequence). The CDR3 coding sequence is TGTGCCTGGAGTGCCTCGGCGGGTCTTATGAACACTGAAGCTTTCTTT. This sequence encodes CAWSASAGLMNTEAFF.

The CDR3: CASVLSGGADTQYF. As DNA, the CDR3 is TGTGCCAGCGTCTTATCGGGGGGGGCGGATACGCAGTATTTT. The chain uses TRBV7-2 and TRBJ2-3; 8 bases match TRBD2. This CDR3 region has 14 residues. The germline CDR1 and CDR2 sequences are SGHTA and FQGNSA. The junction had 10 bases not matched to a gene; V was cut back by 8 bases and J by 6 bases. Variable domain in full (rest from reference TRBV7-2 and TRBJ2-3): GAGVSQSPSNKVTEKGKDVELRCDPISGHTALYWYRQSLGQGLEFLIYFQGNSAPDKSGLPSDRFSAERTGGSVSTLTIQRTQQEDSAVYLCASVLSGGADTQYFGPGTRLTVL.

The V gene is TRBV18, the J gene TRBJ2-1, with D possibly being TRBD1 or TRBD2 (5 bases each). The CDR3 covers 13 residues. The germline V gene has CDR1 KGHSH and CDR2 LQKENI. V gave up 6 bases and J gave up 9 bases, with 15 bases separating them. CDR3 nucleotides: TGTGCCAGCTCTCCTGAGGGGCCGGGTGAGCAGTTCTTC. Translation: CASSPEGPGEQFF.

With regard to this clone: At one of its ends the junction is not consistent with the germline gene, which may arise from a read error. V and J are TRBV7-7 and TRBJ2-1; D is unclear. The CDR3 loop spans 14 amino acids. Germline V gives CDR1 SSHAT, CDR2 FNYEAQ (reference sequence). CDR3 bases: TGTGCCAGCAGCTTAGCCGGGTCCTATAATGAGCAGTTCTTC. Encoded protein: CASSLAGSYNEQFF. The variable domain in full, completed from reference TRBV7-7 and TRBJ2-1, reads GAGVSQSPRYKVTKRGQDVTLRCDPISSHATLYWYQQALGQGPEFLTYFNYEAQPDKSGLPSDRFSAERPEGSISTLTIQRTEQRDSAMYRCASSLAGSYNEQFFGPGTRLTVL.

The chain joins TRBV11-3 to TRBJ1-1; D not certain. V lost 4 bases, J lost 1 base, and 7 bases lay in between. The CDR3 is 13 residues long. The germline V gene has CDR1 SGHNT and CDR2 YENEEA. The CDR3 sequence: CASSSQENTEAFF. The CDR3 nucleotides read TGTGCCAGCAGCTCCCAGGAGAACACTGAAGCTTTCTTT.

This rearrangement joins TRBV6-4 to TRBJ2-5; perhaps TRBD1 as D (6 bases). Trimming removed 10 bases at V and 4 bases at J, with 25 bases between. This CDR3 is 16 amino acids long. In germline, CDR1 is MRHNA, CDR2 SNTAGT. The CDR3 is CAIRGGLGPRSETQYF. Here the CDR3 DNA reads TGTGCCATAAGAGGGGGATTGGGCCCGCGGTCAGAGACCCAGTACTTC.

This clone was picked up a small number of times. The chain couples TRBV5-1 to TRBJ2-5; perhaps D is TRBD1 or TRBD2 (5 bases each). From germline, CDR1 is SGHRS and CDR2 YFSETQ. The ends were cut back, 1 base at V and 5 bases at J, with 12 bases in the middle. The CDR3 runs 14 residues. CDR3 loop: CASSLFTREETQYF. The CDR3 DNA follows: TGCGCCAGCAGCTTGTTCACCAGGGAGGAGACCCAGTACTTC.

V and J are TRBV29-1 and TRBJ1-3; tentatively, D is TRBD1 (6 bases). The V end lost 6 bases, the J end lost 4 bases, and 16 bases lay between the germline ends. CDR3 length: 14 residues. Germline V gene sequence: CDR1 SQVTM, CDR2 ANQGSEA. The CDR3 DNA reads as TGCAGCGTCCGGGACACAATGTTCGGAAACACCATATATTTT. This sequence encodes CSVRDTMFGNTIYF.

About this clone: Compared with germline, one end of the junction differs, possibly owing to a read error. The gene calls are TRBV7-2 and TRBJ2-2; D is possibly TRBD2 (5 bases). Germline CDR1 reads SGHTA; CDR2 reads FQGNSA. The length of the CDR3 is 13 residues. The CDR3 reads CASSLASAGELFF. The CDR3 nucleotides are TGTGCCAGCAGCCTAGCCTCCGCCGGGGAGCTGTTTTTT. The whole variable domain, remainder taken from reference TRBV7-2 and TRBJ2-2, is GAGVSQSPSNKVTEKGKDVELRCDPISGHTALYWYRQSLGQGLEFLIYFQGNSAPDKSGLPSDRFSAERTGGSVSTLTIQRTQQEDSAVYLCASSLASAGELFFGEGSRLTVL.

This clone has just a few counts. The chain combines TRBV7-2 with TRBJ1-6; tentative D call: TRBD1 (5 bases). Trimming took 1 base from V and 2 from J, leaving 6 bases between them. Germline assignment: CDR1 SGHTA and CDR2 FQGNSA. The CDR3 length is 15 residues. CDR3 protein: CASSLEGAYNSPLHF. In nucleotides, the CDR3 is TGTGCCAGCAGCTTAGAAGGGGCCTATAATTCACCCCTCCACTTT.

The genes are TRBV6-2 or TRBV6-3 and TRBJ2-7; D is possibly TRBD1 or TRBD2 (6 bases each). The germline V gene has CDR1 MNHEY and CDR2 SVGEGT. The CDR3 spans 16 residues. V lost 0 bases and J 5 bases, leaving 17 bases between the germline ends. DNA for the CDR3: TGTGCCAGCAGTTACTCGCCTCACGGGGGCTGGGACGAGCAGTACGTC. Protein: CASSYSPHGGWDEQYV.

The gene calls are TRBV7-2 and TRBJ2-3; a weak D match, TRBD1 (6 bases). Germline V gene data show CDR1 as SGHTA and CDR2 as FQGNSA. V lost 2 bases and J lost 0, with 15 bases in between. This CDR3 is built from 17 residues. The CDR3 region is CASSLNWWQGSTDTQYF. CDR3 sequence (DNA): TGTGCCAGCAGCTTAAATTGGTGGCAGGGGAGCACAGATACGCAGTATTTT.

The chain is built from TRBV28 and TRBJ1-5, with a weak D call TRBD1 (6 bases). The length of the CDR3 is 16 residues. Germline lookup yields CDR1 MDHEN and CDR2 SYDVKM. Trimming took off 6 bases at V and 4 bases at J, with 19 bases between the two ends. In DNA, the CDR3 is TGTGCCAGCAGCCATCCCCTTTGGACAGCTAATCAGCCCCAGCATTTT. As protein: CASSHPLWTANQPQHF.

This rearrangement joins TRBV4-3 to TRBJ1-6, with D maybe TRBD1 (6 bases). CDR1 is LGHNA and CDR2 is YSLEER in the germline V gene. This CDR3 contains 15 residues. Between the trimmed V and J ends, which lost 0 bases and 10 bases, there was a span of 13 bases. The CDR3 nucleotides read TGCGCCAGCAGCCAAGAACAGGGTTTGAGCTCACCCCTCCACTTT. Translating it yields CASSQEQGLSSPLHF.